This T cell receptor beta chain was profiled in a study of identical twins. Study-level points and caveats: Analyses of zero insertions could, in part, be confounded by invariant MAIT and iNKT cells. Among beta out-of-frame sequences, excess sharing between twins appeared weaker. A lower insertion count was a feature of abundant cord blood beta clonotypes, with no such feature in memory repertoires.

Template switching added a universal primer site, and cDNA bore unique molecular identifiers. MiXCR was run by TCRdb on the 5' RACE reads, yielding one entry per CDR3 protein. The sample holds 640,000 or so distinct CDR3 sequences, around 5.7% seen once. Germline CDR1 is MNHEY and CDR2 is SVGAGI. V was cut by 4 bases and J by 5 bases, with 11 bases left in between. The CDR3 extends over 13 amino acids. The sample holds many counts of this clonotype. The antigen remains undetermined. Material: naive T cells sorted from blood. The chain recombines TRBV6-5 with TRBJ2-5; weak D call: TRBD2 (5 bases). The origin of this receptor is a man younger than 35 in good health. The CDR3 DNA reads TGTGCCAGCAGTTCTTGGACTGGGGAGACCCAGTACTTC. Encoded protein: CASSSWTGETQYF.